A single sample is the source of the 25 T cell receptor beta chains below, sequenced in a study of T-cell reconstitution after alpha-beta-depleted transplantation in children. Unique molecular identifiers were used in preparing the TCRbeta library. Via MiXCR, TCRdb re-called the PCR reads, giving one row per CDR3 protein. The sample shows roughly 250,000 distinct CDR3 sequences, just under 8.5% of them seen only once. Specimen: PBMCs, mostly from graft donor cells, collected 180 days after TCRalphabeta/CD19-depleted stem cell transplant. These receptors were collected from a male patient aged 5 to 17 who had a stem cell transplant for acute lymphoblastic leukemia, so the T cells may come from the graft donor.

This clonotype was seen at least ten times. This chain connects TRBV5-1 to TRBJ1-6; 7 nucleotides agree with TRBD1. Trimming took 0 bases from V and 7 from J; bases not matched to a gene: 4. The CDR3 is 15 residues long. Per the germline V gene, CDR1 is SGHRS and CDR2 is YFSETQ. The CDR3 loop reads CASSLEGGGNSPLHF. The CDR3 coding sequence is TGCGCCAGCAGCTTGGAAGGGGGCGGCAATTCACCCCTCCACTTT.

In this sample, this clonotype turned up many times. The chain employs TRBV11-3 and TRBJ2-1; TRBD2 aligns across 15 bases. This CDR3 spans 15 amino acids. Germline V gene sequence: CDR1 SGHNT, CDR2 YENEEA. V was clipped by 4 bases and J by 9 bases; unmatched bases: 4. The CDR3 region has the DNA TGTGCCAGCAGCTCGGGGACTAGCGGGAGGAGTGAGCAGTTCTTC. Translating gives CASSSGTSGRSEQFF. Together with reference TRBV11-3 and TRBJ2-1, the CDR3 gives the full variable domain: EAGVVQSPRYKIIEKKQPVAFWCNPISGHNTLYWYLQNLGQGPELLIRYENEEAVDDSQLPKDRFSAERLKGVDSTLKIQPAELGDSAVYLCASSSGTSGRSEQFFGPGTRLTVL.

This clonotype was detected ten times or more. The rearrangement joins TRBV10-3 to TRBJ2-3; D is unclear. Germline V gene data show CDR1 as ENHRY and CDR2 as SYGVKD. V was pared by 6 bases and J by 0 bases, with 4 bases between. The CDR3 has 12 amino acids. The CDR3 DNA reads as TGTGCCATCAGGGAGAGCACAGATACGCAGTATTTT. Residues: CAIRESTDTQYF.

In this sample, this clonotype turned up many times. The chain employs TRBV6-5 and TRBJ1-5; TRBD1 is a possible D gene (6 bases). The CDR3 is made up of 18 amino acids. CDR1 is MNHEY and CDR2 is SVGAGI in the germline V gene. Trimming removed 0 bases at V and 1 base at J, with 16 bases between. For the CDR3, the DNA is TGTGCCAGCAGTTACTCCTATGGGGGGCGAATAAGCAATCAGCCCCAGCATTTT. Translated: CASSYSYGGRISNQPQHF.

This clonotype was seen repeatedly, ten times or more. The DNA for the CDR3 is TGTGCCATCAGCCTGGGAGGGAGCACTGAAGCTTTCTTT. Translating it yields CAISLGGSTEAFF. The chain employs TRBV10-3 and TRBJ1-1; D is unresolved. The germline CDR1 and CDR2 sequences are ENHRY and SYGVKD. There are 13 residues in the CDR3. V lost 6 bases and J 4 bases, leaving 12 bases between the germline ends.

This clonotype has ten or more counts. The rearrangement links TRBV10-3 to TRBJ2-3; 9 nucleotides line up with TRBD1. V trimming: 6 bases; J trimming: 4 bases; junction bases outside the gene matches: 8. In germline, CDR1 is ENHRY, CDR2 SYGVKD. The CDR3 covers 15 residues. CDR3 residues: CAIRDPGQGADTQYF. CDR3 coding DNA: TGTGCCATCAGAGACCCGGGACAGGGTGCAGATACGCAGTATTTT.

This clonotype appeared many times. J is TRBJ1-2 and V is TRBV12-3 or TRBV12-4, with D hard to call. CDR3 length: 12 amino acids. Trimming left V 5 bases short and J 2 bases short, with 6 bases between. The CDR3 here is CASSEVNYGYTF. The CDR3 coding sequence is TGTGCCAGCAGTGAAGTAAACTATGGCTACACCTTC.

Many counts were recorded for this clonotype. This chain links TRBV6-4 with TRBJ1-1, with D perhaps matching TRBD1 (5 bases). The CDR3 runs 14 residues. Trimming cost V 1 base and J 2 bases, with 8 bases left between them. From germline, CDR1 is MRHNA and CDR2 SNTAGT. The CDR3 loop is CASSDLTVNTEAFF. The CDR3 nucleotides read TGTGCCAGCAGTGACTTGACAGTTAACACTGAAGCTTTCTTT.

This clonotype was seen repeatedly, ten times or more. CDR3 loop: CASSYSGPLRAQYF. As DNA, the CDR3 is TGTGCCAGCAGTTACTCGGGGCCCCTGAGGGCCCAGTACTTC. The chain employs TRBV6-5 and TRBJ2-5; TRBD1 or TRBD2 may be the D gene (5 bases each). V was shortened by 0 bases and J by 9 bases, with 14 bases between the two germline ends. CDR1 MNHEY and CDR2 SVGAGI come from the germline V gene. This CDR3 has 14 residues.

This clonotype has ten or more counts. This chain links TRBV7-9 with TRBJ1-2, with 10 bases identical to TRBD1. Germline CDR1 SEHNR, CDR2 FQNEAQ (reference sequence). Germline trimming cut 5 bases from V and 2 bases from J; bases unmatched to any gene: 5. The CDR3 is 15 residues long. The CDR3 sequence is CASSLGTGANYGYTF. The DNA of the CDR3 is TGTGCCAGCAGCCTGGGGACAGGGGCGAACTATGGCTACACCTTC.

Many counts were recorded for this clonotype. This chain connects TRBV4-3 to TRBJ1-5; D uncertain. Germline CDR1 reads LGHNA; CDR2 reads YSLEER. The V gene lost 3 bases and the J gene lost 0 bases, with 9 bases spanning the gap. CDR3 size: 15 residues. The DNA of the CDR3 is TGCGCCAGCAGCCACGTCTTGGGTAGCAATCAGCCCCAGCATTTT. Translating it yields CASSHVLGSNQPQHF.

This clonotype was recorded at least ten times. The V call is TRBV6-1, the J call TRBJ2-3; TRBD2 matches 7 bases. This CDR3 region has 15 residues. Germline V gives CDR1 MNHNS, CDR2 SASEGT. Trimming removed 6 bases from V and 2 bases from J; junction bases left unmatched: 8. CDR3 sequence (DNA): TGTGCCAGCAGACATGGGACTACTTTCACAGATACGCAGTATTTT. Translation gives CASRHGTTFTDTQYF.

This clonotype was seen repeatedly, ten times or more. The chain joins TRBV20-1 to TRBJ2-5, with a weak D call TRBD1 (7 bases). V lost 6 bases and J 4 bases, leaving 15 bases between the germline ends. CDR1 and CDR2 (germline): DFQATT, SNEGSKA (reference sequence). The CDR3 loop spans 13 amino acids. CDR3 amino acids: CSAAPGGGETQYF. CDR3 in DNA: TGCAGTGCAGCACCAGGGGGAGGAGAGACCCAGTACTTC.

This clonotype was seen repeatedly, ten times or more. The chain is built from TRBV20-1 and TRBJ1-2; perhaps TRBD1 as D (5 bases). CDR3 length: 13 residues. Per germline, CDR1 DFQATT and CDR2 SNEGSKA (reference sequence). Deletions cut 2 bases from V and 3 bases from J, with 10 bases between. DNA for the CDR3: TGCAGTGCTAGAAGGGGCCTGGACTATGGCTACACCTTC. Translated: CSARRGLDYGYTF.

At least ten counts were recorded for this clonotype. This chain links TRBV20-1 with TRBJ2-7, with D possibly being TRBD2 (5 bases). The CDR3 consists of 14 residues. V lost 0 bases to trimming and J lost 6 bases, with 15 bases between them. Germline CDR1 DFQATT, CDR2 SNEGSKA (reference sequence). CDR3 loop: CSARESGPRGEQYF. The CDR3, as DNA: TGCAGTGCTAGAGAATCCGGGCCCCGGGGCGAGCAGTACTTC.

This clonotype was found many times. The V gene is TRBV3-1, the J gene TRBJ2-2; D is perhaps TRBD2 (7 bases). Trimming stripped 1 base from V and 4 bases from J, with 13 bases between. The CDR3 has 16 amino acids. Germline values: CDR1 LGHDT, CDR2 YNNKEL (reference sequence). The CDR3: CASSQARGGPTGELFF. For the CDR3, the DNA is TGTGCCAGCAGCCAAGCTAGGGGGGGCCCCACCGGGGAGCTGTTTTTT.

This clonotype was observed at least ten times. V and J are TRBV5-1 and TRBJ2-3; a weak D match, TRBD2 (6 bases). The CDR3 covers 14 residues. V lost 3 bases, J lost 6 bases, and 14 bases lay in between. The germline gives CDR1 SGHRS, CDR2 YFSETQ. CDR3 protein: CASSSLAYGDTQYF. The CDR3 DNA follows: TGCGCCAGCAGCTCACTAGCATACGGGGATACGCAGTATTTT.

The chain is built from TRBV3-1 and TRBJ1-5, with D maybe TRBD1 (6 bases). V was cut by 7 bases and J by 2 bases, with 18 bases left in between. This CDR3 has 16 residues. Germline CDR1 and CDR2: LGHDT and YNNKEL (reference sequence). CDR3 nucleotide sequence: TGTGCCAGCACCAACGGGGGCGAAGTGGGCAATCAGCCCCAGCATTTT. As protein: CASTNGGEVGNQPQHF. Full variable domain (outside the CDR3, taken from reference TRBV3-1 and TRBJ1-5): DTAVSQTPKYLVTQMGNDKSIKCEQNLGHDTMYWYKQDSKKFLKIMFSYNNKELIINETVPNRFSPKSPDKAHLNLHINSLELGDSAVYFCASTNGGEVGNQPQHFGDGTRLSIL.

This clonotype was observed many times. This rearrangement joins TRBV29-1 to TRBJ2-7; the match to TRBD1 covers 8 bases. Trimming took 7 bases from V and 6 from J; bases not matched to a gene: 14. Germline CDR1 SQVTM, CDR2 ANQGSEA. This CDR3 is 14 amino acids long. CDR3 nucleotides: TGCAGCGCCCGAACTGCACAGGGGGTAAGCGAGCAGTACTTC. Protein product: CSARTAQGVSEQYF.

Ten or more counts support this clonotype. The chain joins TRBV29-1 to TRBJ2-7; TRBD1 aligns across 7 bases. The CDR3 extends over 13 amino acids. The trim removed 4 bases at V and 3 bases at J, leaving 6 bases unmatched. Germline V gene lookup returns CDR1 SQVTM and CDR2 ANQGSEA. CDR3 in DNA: TGCAGCGTTGGAGGGGGCCGGGGCTACGAGCAGTACTTC. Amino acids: CSVGGGRGYEQYF.

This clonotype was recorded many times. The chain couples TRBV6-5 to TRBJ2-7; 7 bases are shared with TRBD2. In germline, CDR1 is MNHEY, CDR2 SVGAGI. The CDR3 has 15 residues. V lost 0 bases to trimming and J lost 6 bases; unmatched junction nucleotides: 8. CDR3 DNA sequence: TGTGCCAGCAGTTACTCTTCACTAGCTAGCGGCGAGCAGTACTTC. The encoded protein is CASSYSSLASGEQYF.

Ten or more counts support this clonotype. This CDR3 reads CAISELGQGRYEQYF. In DNA form, the CDR3 reads TGTGCCATCAGTGAGCTGGGACAGGGTCGCTACGAGCAGTACTTC. The V call is TRBV10-3, the J call TRBJ2-7, with 9 bases lining up with TRBD1. The CDR3 has 15 residues. The V gene end was trimmed by 2 bases and the J gene end by 3 bases; junction bases not matched to a gene: 5. Per the germline V gene, CDR1 is ENHRY and CDR2 is SYGVKD.

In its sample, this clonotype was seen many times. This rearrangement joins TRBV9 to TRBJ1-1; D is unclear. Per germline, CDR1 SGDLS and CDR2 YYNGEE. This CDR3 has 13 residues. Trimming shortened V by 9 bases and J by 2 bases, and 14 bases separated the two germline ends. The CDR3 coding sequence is TGTGCCACTTCACCTTTGAGTAACACTGAAGCTTTCTTT. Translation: CATSPLSNTEAFF.

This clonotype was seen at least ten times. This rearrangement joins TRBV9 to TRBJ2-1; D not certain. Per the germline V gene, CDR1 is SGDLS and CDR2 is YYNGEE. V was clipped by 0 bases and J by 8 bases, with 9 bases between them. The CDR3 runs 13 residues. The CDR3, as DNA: TGTGCCAGCAGCGTAGCTAGTCAGGATGAGCAGTTCTTC. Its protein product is CASSVASQDEQFF.

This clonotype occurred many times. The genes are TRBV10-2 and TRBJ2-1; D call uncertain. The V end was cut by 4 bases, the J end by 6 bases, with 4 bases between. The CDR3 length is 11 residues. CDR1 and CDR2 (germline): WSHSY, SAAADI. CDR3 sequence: CASSAFNEQFF. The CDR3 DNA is TGCGCCAGCAGTGCCTTCAATGAGCAGTTCTTC.